This TCR beta chain was sequenced in a study of beta chain features in type 1 diabetes. Germline CDR1 reads SGHTA; CDR2 reads FQGTGA. The CDR3 has 11 amino acids. Trimming took off 6 bases at V and 4 bases at J, with 3 bases between the two ends. Each sorted population was over 98% pure. TCRB transcripts that were expressed got sequenced, as all of the isolated RNA had been reverse transcribed. Clones were sequenced by immunoSEQ multiplex PCR, and TCRdb holds only the in-frame ones, with some missing. The sample holds 900,000 or so clones, under 20% seen once. The chain links TRBV7-3 to TRBJ1-4; D not resolved. Sequenced sample: naive CD4+ T cells from blood. The clonotype comes from a woman aged 18 to 35 in good health. This CDR3 is CASRNNEKLFF. CDR3 sequence (DNA): TGTGCCAGCAGGAATAATGAAAAACTGTTTTTT.